This TCR beta chain was recovered during a study of T cell responses to AZD1222 COVID-19 vaccine. Pooled samples include second doses given at about 4 or 12 weeks. Notes on the study in general: Among vaccine-associated CD4 TCRs, coverage spanned spike, with dominance at 160-218 and 743-854. No repertoire was sampled before or during the peak T cell response, only after it. Two AZD1222 doses significantly raised spike-specific TCR breadth and depth over controls.

Profiling relied on immunoSEQ multiplex PCR, and the TCRdb table lists in-frame clones only, not all of them. Among about 160,000 clones, 88% were seen once, and the ten largest hold roughly 4%. From germline, CDR1 is SGDLS and CDR2 YYNGEE. This CDR3 spans 14 amino acids. V dropped 2 bases and J dropped 2 bases, with 9 bases sitting between them. A note on this clone: No antigen is known for it.

The chain is built from TRBV9 and TRBJ2-3; possibly TRBD1 for D (6 bases). The starting material was peripheral blood, obtained 28 days after the second AZD1222 dose. The clonotype comes from an adult who received the AZD1222 COVID-19 vaccine. The CDR3 reads CASSVRTDTDTQYF. Here the CDR3 DNA reads TGTGCCAGCAGCGTCCGGACAGACACAGATACGCAGTATTTT.